This T cell receptor beta chain was recorded in a study of cytomegalovirus exposure and HLA in healthy donors. PCR used 60 Vbeta primers and 13 Jbeta primers. Only in-frame clones appear in the TCRdb table, and some are missing; sequencing was by immunoSEQ multiplex PCR. The data contain 150,000 to 200,000 clones, about 81% of them seen just once; the ten biggest clones take up 1.5%. Concerning this clone itself: Its target is unknown.

The V gene's germline CDR1 is SNHLY and CDR2 FYNNEI. The V gene end was trimmed by 5 bases and the J gene end by 1 base; junction bases not matched to a gene: 10. The length of the CDR3 is 16 residues. Study-wide results and limits: Associated with cytomegalovirus, according to the listing, were fewer than 200 TCR beta chains. Only CMV serostatus was available as immune exposure information. In a later analysis, a missense DCLRE1C variant was linked to TCR beta V- and J-gene trimming. Near-uniform donor sequencing depth was presumed by presence/absence analyses.

The chain uses TRBV2 and TRBJ1-2, with 7 bases fitting TRBD1. This sequence was found in a girl aged 10-17 years in good health and CMV-seropositive. Sequenced sample: PBMCs. The CDR3 loop is CASSPNRGRLNYGYTF. In DNA form, the CDR3 reads TGTGCCAGCAGTCCAAACAGGGGCCGCCTTAACTATGGCTACACCTTC.